This T cell receptor (beta chain) stems from a study of immune evolution from preneoplasia to lung adenocarcinoma. Sequencing used immunoSEQ multiplex PCR; TCRdb keeps in-frame clones, though not all of them. Among about 8,200 clones listed, approximately 80% were seen once. Germline V gene lookup returns CDR1 LNHDA and CDR2 SQIVND (reference sequence). The CDR3 has 16 residues. The germline V and J ends were trimmed by 0 bases and 3 bases, with 14 bases remaining between them. The chain links TRBV19 to TRBJ1-1; D gene uncertain. Sequencing was carried out using FFPE adjacent normal lung tissue. The clonotype comes from a person aged 65-85 years with lung adenocarcinoma. The CDR3 DNA follows: TGTGCCAGTAGTATAGATCACCGAGGCCCTGACACTGAAGCTTTCTTT. Encoded protein: CASSIDHRGPDTEAFF. Variable domain in full (rest from reference TRBV19 and TRBJ1-1): DGGITQSPKYLFRKEGQNVTLSCEQNLNHDAMYWYRQDPGQGLRLIYYSQIVNDFQKGDIAEGYSVSREKKESFPLTVTSAQKNPTAFYLCASSIDHRGPDTEAFFGQGTRLTVV.